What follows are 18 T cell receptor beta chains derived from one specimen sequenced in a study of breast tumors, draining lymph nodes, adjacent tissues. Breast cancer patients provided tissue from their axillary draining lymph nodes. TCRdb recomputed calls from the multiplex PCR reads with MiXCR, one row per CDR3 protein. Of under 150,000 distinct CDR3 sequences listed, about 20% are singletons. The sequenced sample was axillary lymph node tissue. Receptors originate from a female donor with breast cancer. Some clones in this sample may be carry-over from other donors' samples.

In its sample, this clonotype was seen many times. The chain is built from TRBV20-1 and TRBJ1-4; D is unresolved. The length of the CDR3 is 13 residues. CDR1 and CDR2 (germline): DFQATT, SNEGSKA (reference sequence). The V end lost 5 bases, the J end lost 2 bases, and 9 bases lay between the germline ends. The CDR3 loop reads CSASRPTNEKLFF. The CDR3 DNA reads TGCAGTGCTTCCCGACCGACTAATGAAAAACTGTTTTTT.

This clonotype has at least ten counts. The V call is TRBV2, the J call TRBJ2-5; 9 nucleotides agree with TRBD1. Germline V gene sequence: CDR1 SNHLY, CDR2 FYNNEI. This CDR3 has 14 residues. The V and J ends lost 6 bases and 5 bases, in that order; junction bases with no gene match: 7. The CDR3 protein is CASSADRGRETQYF. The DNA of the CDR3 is TGTGCCAGCAGCGCGGACAGGGGCAGGGAGACCCAGTACTTC.

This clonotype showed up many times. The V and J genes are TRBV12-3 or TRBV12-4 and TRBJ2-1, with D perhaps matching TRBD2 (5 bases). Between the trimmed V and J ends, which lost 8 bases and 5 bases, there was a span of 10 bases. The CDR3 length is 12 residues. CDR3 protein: CASGTRDNEQFF. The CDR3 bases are TGTGCCAGCGGAACTAGGGACAATGAGCAGTTCTTC.

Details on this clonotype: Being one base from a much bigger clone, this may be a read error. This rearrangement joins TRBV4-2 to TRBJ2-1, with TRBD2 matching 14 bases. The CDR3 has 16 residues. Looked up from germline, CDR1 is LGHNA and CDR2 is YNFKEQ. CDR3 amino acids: CAGSQDRLAGGSEQFF. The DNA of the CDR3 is TGTGCCGGCAGCCAAGATAGACTAGCGGGGGGGTCGGAGCAGTTCTTC.

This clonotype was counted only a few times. This CDR3 is CASSYSGDLDYGYTF. CDR3 sequence (DNA): TGTGCCAGCAGTTACTCCGGGGATTTGGACTATGGCTACACCTTC. The rearrangement links TRBV6-2 or TRBV6-3 to TRBJ1-2; the D is unclear. Germline-derived CDR1 and CDR2 are MNHEY and SVGEGT. V lost 0 bases, J lost 3 bases, and 11 bases lay in between. The CDR3 covers 15 residues.

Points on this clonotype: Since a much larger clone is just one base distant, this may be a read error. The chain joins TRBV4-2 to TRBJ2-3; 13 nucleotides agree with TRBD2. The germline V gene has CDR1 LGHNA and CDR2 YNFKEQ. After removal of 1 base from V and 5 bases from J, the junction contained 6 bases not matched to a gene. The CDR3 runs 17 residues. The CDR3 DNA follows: TGTGCCAGCAGCCAAGGGACTAGCGGGAGTTTGGGAGATACGCAGTATTTT. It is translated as CASSQGTSGSLGDTQYF.

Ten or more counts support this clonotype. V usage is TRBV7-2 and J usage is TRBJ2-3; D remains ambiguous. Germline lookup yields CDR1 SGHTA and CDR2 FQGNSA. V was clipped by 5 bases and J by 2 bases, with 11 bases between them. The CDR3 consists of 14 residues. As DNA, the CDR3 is TGTGCCAGCAGCGCTTTTGCGGTCACAGATACGCAGTATTTT. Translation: CASSAFAVTDTQYF.

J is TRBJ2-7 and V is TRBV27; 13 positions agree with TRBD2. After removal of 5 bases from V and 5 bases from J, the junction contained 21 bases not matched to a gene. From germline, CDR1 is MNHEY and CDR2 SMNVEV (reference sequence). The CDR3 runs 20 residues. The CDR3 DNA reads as TGTGCCAGCAGTAGCCGCAGCCGACAGGGGACTAGCGGGACTCTAGACGAGCAGTACTTC. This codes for CASSSRSRQGTSGTLDEQYF.

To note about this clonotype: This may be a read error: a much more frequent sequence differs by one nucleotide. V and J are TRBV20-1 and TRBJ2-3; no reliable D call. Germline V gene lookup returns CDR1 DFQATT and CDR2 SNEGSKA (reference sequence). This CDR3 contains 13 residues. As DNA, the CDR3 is TGCAGTGCTAGTTCTGATAGCACAGATACGCAGTGTTTT. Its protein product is CSASSDSTDTQCF.

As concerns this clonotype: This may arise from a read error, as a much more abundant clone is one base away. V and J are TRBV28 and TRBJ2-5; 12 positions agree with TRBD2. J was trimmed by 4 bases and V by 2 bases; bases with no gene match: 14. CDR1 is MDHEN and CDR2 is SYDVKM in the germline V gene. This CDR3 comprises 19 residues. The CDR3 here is CASSLSLSSGRANRETQYF. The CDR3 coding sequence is TGTGCCAGCAGTTTAAGCCTGTCTAGCGGGAGGGCTAACCGAGAGACCCAGTACTTC.

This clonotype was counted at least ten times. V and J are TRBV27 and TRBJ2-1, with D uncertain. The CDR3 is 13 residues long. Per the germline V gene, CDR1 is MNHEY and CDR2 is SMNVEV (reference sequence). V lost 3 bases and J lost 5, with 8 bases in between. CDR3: CASSFFRNNEQFF. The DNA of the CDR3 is TGTGCCAGCAGTTTTTTCCGGAACAATGAGCAGTTCTTC.

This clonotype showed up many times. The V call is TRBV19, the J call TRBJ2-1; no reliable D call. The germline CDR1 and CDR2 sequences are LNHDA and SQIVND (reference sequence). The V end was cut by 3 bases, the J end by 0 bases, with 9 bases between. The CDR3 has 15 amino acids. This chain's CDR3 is CASSINLNSYNEQFF. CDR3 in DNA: TGTGCCAGTAGTATTAACCTTAACTCCTACAATGAGCAGTTCTTC.

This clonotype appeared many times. DNA of the CDR3: TGCAGTGCTAACGACCCCTCCTACAATGAGCAGTTCTTC. Its translation is CSANDPSYNEQFF. J is TRBJ2-1 and V is TRBV20-1; D is unresolved. This CDR3 is 13 amino acids long. From germline, CDR1 is DFQATT and CDR2 SNEGSKA (reference sequence). Trimming left V 4 bases short and J 0 bases short, with 7 bases between.

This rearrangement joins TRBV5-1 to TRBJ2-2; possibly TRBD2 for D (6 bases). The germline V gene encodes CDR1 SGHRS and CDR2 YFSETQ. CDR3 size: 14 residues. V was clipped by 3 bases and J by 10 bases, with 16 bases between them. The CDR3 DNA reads TGCGCCAGCAGCTACCTAGCGAACTCCGAGGAGCTGTTTTTT. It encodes CASSYLANSEELFF.

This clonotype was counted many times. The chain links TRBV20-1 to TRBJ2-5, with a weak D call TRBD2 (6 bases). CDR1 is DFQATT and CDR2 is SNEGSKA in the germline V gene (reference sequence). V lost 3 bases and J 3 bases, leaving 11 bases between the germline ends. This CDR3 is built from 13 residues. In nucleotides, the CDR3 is TGCAGTGCTAGCAGACTAGACGAAGAGACCCAGTACTTC. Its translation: CSASRLDEETQYF.

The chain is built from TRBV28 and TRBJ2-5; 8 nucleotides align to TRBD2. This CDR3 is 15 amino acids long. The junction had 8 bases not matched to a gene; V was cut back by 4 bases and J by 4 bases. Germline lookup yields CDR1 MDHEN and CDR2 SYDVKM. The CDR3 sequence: CASSSPGLVGETQYF. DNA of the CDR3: TGTGCCAGCAGTTCTCCGGGACTAGTGGGAGAGACCCAGTACTTC.

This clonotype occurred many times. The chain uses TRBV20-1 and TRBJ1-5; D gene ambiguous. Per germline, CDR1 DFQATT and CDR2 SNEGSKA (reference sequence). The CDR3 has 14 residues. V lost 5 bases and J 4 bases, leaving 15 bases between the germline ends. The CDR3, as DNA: TGCAGTGCTCAACCGGGCAGCGCTAATCAGCCCCAGCATTTT. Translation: CSAQPGSANQPQHF.

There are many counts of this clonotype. The CDR3 DNA reads TGTGCCAGCAGTGAAACAAAGTCAGGGTCCTATGGCTACACCTTC. Translated: CASSETKSGSYGYTF. J is TRBJ1-2 and V is TRBV6-1; the D gene is possibly TRBD1 (5 bases). Germline V gives CDR1 MNHNS, CDR2 SASEGT. The V gene lost 2 bases and the J gene lost 4 bases, with 14 bases spanning the gap. The CDR3 has 15 amino acids.